The present T cell receptor (beta chain) was sequenced within a study of cytomegalovirus exposure and HLA in healthy donors. Assay used: immunoSEQ multiplex PCR; TCRdb lists only in-frame clones, some missing. The table records roughly 330,000 clones, approximately 90% of them present only once. The specimen was PBMCs. This TCR was sampled from a woman in her twenties or thirties in good health and CMV-seropositive.

The chain's CDR3 is CASTREGAGNYGYTF. Here the CDR3 DNA reads TGCGCCAGCACACGGGAAGGAGCGGGAAACTATGGCTACACCTTC. This sequence joins TRBV5-1 and TRBJ1-2; D gene uncertain. The V end lost 6 bases, the J end lost 2 bases, and 17 bases lay between the germline ends. Germline V gene lookup returns CDR1 SGHRS and CDR2 YFSETQ. The CDR3 spans 15 residues.